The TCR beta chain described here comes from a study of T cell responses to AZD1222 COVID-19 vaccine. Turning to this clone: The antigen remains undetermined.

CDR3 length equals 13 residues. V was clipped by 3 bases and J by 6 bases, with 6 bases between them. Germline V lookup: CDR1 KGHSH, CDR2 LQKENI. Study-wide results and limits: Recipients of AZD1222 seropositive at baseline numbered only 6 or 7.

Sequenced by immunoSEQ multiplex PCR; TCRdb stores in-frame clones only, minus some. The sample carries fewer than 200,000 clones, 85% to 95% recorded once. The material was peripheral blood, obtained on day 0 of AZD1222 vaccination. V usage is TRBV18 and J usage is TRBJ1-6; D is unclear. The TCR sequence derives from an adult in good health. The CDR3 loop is CASSPPFNSPLHF. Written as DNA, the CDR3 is TGTGCCAGCTCACCCCCTTTTAATTCACCCCTCCACTTT.